This T cell receptor beta chain emerged from a study of regulatory T cells in long-lasting Graves disease. Study in general: Patients with new Graves' disease had used antithyroid drugs below 3 months. Study conclusions and caveats: Persistent cases favored TRBV28, TRBJ1-2 and TRBJ2-5.

The CDR3 extends over 16 amino acids. Unmatched junction bases numbered 10, after V lost 5 bases and J lost 0 bases. Germline V gene lookup returns CDR1 DFQATT and CDR2 SNEGSKA (reference sequence). The authors built TCR beta libraries using iRepertoire HTBI primers and Arm-PCR of CDR3 regions. TCRdb reprocessed the multiplex PCR reads with MiXCR, giving one entry per CDR3 protein. The table has 500,000 to 700,000 distinct CDR3 sequences, approximately 15% seen once; the top ten hold 15% to 20%. Turning to this clonotype: Its specificity is unknown.

As for time point: newly diagnosed GD, antithyroid drugs for less than 3 months. PBMC-extracted RNA yielded the TCR library. These records were also assigned to another study, of T cells in Graves' hyperthyroidism and ophthalmopathy. That study adds: The diagnoses drew upon clinical symptoms, serum thyroxine and TRAb, thyroid ultrasound and orbital computed tomography. The blood repertoire included most of the expanded thyroid clonotypes above 0.001.

The chain employs TRBV20-1 and TRBJ2-7; 10 bases align to TRBD2. Material: peripheral blood mononuclear cells (PBMCs), obtained at new diagnosis, from a patient treated with antithyroid drugs. The TCR sequence derives from a woman aged 25-40 years with Graves disease. CDR3 sequence: CSAVGLAESSSYEQYF. DNA for the CDR3: TGCAGTGCTGTCGGACTAGCGGAGAGCAGCTCCTACGAGCAGTACTTC.